One T cell receptor (beta chain) is described in this entry. The data are from a study of CXCR3-negative and CXCR3-positive naive CD8 T cells. Naive CD8+ T cells showed CD45RO-CCR7+CD27+CD95-. The TRB cDNA libraries were prepared by 5' RACE with UMI labels. Using the 5' RACE reads, TCRdb records one entry per CDR3 protein without DNA. The listing contains tens of thousands of distinct CDR3 sequences. The CDR3 runs to 13 residues. Germline values: CDR1 SQVTM, CDR2 ANQGSEA. This sequence was found in a human donor in good health. Some clones in this sample may be carry-over from other donors' samples. The rearrangement links TRBV29-1 to TRBJ2-7. Sequencing was done on a sample of naive CXCR3- CD8+ T cells from blood. Subset in this sample: CD45RO-CCR7+CD27+CD95- naive CD8+ T cells lacking CXCR3 (TNR3-). The CDR3 reads CSARPTGTYEQYF.